Listed below are T cell receptor beta chains from one sample, sequenced in a study of shared clonotypes between healthy human individuals. The data were produced by immunoSEQ multiplex PCR, yet TCRdb's version contains in-frame clones alone and is incomplete. The repertoire holds around 2,100,000 clones, with about 95% as singletons. Input material: naive CD8+ T cells sorted from blood. Receptors were obtained from a man between 18 and 29 years old in good health. CDR3s include the opening cysteine and the closing phenylalanine or tryptophan. Size is omitted from some rows. Given values are once, few, many or a class for expanded clones.

TRBV27,TRBJ2-1,.,CASRLGGTSYNEQFF
TRBV11-2,TRBJ2-7,.,CASSEGLDVSYEQYF
TRBV27,TRBJ2-3,.,CASGAGQGLTDTQYF
TRBV7-9,TRBJ1-1,once,CASSFRGMNTEAFF
TRBV9,TRBJ1-4,.,CASSVGWQGAGNEKLFF
TRBV9,TRBJ2-5,.,CASSVEWGEETQYF
TRBV4-1,TRBJ1-5,.,CASSQEEKGTGYQPQHF
TRBV30,TRBJ1-1,.,CAWSPSGGTEAFF
TRBV9,TRBJ1-2,.,CASSGSTGEYYGYTF
TRBV5-8,TRBJ2-3,.,CASSLGWDKKSDTQYF
TRBV7-2,TRBJ2-7,.,CASSVTGTSSYEQYF
TRBV4-3,TRBJ2-7,.,CASSQQSETGTYEQYF
TRBV27,TRBJ2-1,once,CASSPWDSPNNEQFF
TRBV28,TRBJ1-1,.,CASSLLSSLGQMNTEAFF
TRBV27,TRBJ2-7,.,CASSPGTTEQYF
TRBV7-9,TRBJ2-1,once,CASSLEWGSIYNEQFF
TRBV6-6,TRBJ1-1,.,CASSDRTTTMNTEAFF
TRBV29-1,TRBJ2-3,.,CSGEVTSGLTDTQYF
TRBV5-1,TRBJ2-3,.,CASHVAADTQYF
TRBV27,TRBJ2-2,.,CASRPGRDRETGELFF
TRBV6-5,TRBJ1-2,.,CASSYSGGGLGYTF
TRBV9,TRBJ2-7,.,CASSVASYAGEQYF
TRBV9,TRBJ1-5,few,CASSVDGANQPQHF
TRBV7-9,TRBJ1-1,.,CASSSLGTGEESTEAFF
TRBV13,TRBJ2-7,.,CASSLGTNFYEQYF
TRBV25-1,TRBJ2-5,.,CASSPHTGDPWETQYF
TRBV29-1,TRBJ2-1,.,CSVEVLDNEQFF
TRBV4-1,TRBJ2-1,.,CASSPGPGYEQFF
TRBV6-6,TRBJ2-7,.,CASSFMRQPYEQYF
TRBV7-9,TRBJ2-2,once,CASSLSSFGGELFF
TRBV23-1,TRBJ1-2,.,CASSQPRDEDEANYGYTF
TRBV28,TRBJ1-5,.,CASSFRGEQPQHF
TRBV4-1,TRBJ2-1,.,CASSLTSYEQFF
TRBV15,TRBJ2-5,.,CATSRIRTGQETQYF